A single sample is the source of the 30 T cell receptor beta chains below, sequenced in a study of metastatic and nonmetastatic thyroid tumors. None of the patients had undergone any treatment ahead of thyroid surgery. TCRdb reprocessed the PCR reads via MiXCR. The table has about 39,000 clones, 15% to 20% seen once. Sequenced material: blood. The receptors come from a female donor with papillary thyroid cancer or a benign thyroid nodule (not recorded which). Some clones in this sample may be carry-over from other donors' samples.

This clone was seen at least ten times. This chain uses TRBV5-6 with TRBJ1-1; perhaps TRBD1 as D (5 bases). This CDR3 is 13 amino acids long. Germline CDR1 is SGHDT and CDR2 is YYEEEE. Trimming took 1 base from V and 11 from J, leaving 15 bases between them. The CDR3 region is CASSLNTGTLAFF. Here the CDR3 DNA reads TGTGCCAGCAGCTTGAACACCGGGACCTTGGCTTTCTTT.

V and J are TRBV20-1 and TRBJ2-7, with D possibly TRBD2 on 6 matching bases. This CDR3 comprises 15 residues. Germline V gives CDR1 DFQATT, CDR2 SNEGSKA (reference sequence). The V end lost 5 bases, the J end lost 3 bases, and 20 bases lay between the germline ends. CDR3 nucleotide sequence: TGCAGTGCTGGCCCGCTAGCGCGAGGTTTCTACGAGCAGTACTTC. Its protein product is CSAGPLARGFYEQYF.

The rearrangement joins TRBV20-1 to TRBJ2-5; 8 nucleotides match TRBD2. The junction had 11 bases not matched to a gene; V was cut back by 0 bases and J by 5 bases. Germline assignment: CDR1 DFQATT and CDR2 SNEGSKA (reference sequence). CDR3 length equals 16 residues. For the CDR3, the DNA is TGCAGTGCTAGAGATTTTGCGGGAGGCGATCGGGAGACCCAGTACTTC. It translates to CSARDFAGGDRETQYF.

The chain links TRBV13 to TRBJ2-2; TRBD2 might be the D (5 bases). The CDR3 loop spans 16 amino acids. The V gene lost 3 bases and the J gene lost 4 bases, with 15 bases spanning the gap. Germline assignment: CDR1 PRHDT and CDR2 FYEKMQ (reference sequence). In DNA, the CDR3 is TGTGCCAGCAGCTTTAGCCGCGGGTTGGGCACCGGGGAGCTGTTTTTT. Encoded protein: CASSFSRGLGTGELFF.

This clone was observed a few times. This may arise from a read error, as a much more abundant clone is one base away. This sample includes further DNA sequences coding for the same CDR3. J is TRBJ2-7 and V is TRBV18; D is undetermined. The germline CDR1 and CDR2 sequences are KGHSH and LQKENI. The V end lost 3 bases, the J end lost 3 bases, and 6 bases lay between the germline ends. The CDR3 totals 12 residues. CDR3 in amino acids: CASSPSVYEQYF. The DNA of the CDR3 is TGTGCCAGCTCACCCAGCGTCTACGAGCAGTACTTC.

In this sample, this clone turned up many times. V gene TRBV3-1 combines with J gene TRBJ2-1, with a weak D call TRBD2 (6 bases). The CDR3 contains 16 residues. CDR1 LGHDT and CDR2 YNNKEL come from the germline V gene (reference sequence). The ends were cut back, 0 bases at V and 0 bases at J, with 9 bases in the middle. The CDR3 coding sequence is TGTGCCAGCAGCCAAGATTCTAGCGCCTCCTACAATGAGCAGTTCTTC. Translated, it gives CASSQDSSASYNEQFF.

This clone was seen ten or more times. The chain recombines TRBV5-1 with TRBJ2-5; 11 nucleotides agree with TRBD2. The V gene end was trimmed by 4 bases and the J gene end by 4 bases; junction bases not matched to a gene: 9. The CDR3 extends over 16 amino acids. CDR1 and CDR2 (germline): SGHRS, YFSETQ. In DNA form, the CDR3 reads TGCGCCAGCAGCACCTCTAGCGGGAGGCATCGAGAGACCCAGTACTTC. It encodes CASSTSSGRHRETQYF.

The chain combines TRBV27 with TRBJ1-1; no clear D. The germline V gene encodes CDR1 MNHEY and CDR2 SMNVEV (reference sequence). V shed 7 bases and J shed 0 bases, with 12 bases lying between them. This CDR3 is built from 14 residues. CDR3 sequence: CASIPLSLNTEAFF. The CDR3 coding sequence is TGTGCCAGCATCCCCCTCAGTTTGAACACTGAAGCTTTCTTT.

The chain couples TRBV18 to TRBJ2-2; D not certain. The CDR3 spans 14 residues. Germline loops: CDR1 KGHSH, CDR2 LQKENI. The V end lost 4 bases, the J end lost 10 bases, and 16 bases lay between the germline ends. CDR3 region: CASSHSVSPVELFF. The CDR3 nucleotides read TGTGCCAGCTCACATAGTGTCAGTCCCGTGGAGCTGTTTTTT.

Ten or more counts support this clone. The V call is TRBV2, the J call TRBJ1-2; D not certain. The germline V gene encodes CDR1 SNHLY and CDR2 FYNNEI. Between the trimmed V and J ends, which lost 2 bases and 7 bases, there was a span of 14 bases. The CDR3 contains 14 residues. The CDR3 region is CASSESTALGGYTF. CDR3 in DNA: TGTGCCAGCAGTGAATCAACGGCCTTAGGTGGCTACACCTTC.

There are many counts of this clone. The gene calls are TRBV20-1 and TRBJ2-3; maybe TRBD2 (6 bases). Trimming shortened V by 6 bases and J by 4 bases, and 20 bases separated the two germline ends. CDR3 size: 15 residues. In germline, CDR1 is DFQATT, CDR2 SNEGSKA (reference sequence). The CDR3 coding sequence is TGCAGTGCCATGGTAGCGGCCTCTTCCGCAGATACGCAGTATTTT. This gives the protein CSAMVAASSADTQYF.

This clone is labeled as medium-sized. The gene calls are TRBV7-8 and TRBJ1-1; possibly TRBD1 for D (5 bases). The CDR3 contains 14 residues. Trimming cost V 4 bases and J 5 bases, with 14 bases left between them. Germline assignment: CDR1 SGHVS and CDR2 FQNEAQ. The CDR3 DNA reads TGTGCCAGCAGCTCTACTACTGGGGGAACTGAAGCTTTCTTT. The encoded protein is CASSSTTGGTEAFF. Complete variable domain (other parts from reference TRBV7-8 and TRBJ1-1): GAGVSQSPRYKVAKRGQDVALRCDPISGHVSLFWYQQALGQGPEFLTYFQNEAQLDKSGLPSDRFFAERPEGSVSTLKIQRTQQEDSAVYLCASSSTTGGTEAFFGQGTRLTVV.

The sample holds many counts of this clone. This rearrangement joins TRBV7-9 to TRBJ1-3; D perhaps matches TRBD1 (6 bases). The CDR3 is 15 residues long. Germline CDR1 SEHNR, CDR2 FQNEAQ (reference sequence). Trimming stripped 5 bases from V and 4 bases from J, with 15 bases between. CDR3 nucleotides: TGTGCCAGCAGCAACCTGGGGGGGGCCGGAAACACCATATATTTT. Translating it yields CASSNLGGAGNTIYF. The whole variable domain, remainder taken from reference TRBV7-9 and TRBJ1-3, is DTGVSQNPRHKITKRGQNVTFRCDPISEHNRLYWYRQTLGQGPEFLTYFQNEAQLEKSRLLSDRFSAERPKGSFSTLEIQRTEQGDSAMYLCASSNLGGAGNTIYFGEGSWLTVV.

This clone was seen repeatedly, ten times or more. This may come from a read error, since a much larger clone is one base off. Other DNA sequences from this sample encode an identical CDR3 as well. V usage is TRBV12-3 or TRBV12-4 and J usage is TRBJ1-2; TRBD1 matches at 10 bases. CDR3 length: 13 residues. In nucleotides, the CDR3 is TGTGCCAGCGGTTTTGGGGACAGGGGTGGCTACACCTTC. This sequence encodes CASGFGDRGGYTF.

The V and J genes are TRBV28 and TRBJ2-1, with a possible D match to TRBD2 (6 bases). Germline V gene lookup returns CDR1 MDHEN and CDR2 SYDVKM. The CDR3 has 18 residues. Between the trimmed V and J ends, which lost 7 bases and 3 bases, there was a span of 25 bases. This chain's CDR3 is CASMDDGFGTRVYNEQFF. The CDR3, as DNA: TGTGCCAGCATGGACGATGGGTTCGGGACTCGGGTCTACAATGAGCAGTTCTTC. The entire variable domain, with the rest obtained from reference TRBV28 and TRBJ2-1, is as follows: DVKVTQSSRYLVKRTGEKVFLECVQDMDHENMFWYRQDPGLGLRLIYFSYDVKMKEKGDIPEGYSVSREKKERFSLILESASTNQTSMYLCASMDDGFGTRVYNEQFFGPGTRLTVL.

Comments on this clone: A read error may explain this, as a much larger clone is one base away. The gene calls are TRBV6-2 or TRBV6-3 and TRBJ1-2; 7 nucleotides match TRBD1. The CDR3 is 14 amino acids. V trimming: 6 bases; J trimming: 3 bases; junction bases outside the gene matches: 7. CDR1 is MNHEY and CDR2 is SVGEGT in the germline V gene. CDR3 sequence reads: CASSPCQGDYGYTF. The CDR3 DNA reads TGTGCCAGCAGCCCCTGTCAGGGGGACTATGGCTACACCTTC.

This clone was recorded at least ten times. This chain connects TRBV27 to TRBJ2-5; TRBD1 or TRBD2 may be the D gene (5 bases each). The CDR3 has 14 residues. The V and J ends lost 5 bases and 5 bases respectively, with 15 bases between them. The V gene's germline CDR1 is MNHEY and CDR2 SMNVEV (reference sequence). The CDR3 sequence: CASSGTGLRETQYF. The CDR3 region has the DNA TGTGCCAGCAGTGGGACGGGGTTGCGTGAGACCCAGTACTTC.

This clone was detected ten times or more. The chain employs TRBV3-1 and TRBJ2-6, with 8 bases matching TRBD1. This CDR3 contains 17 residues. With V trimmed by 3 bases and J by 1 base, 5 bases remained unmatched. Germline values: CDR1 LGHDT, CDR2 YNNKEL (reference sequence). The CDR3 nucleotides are TGTGCCAGCAGCCATGGGACAGGTTGGTCTGGGGCCAACGTCCTGACTTTC. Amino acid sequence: CASSHGTGWSGANVLTF.

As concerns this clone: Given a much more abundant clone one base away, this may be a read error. The DNA of the CDR3 is TGTGCCAGCAGGAGCACTAGGGACTCTGTAGAGACCCAGTACTTC. It codes for CASRSTRDSVETQYF. The V and J genes are TRBV6-2 or TRBV6-3 and TRBJ2-5, with a tentative D call TRBD2 (6 bases). CDR1 MNHEY and CDR2 SVGEGT come from the germline V gene. Trimming took off 6 bases at V and 4 bases at J, with 18 bases between the two ends. CDR3 length: 15 residues.

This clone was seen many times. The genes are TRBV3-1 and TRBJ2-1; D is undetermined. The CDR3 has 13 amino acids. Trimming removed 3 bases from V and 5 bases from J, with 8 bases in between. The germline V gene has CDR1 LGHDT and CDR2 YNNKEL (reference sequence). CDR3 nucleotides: TGTGCCAGCAGCCAGTCTGGGAACAATGAGCAGTTCTTC. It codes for CASSQSGNNEQFF.

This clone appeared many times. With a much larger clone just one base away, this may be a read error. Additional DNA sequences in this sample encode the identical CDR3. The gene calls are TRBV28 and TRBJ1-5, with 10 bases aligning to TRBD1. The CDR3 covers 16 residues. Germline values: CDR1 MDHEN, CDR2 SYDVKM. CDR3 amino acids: CASSLTGGGFSQPQHF. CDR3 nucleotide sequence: TGTGCTAGCAGTTTGACAGGGGGCGGGTTCAGTCAGCCCCAGCATTTT.

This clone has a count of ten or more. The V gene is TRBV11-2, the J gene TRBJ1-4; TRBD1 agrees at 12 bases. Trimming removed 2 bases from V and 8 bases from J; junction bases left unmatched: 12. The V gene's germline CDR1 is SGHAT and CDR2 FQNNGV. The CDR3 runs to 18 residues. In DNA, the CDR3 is TGTGCCAGCAGCTTACTGGGACAGGGGGCCGCGTGGACGGAAAAACTGTTTTTT. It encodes CASSLLGQGAAWTEKLFF.

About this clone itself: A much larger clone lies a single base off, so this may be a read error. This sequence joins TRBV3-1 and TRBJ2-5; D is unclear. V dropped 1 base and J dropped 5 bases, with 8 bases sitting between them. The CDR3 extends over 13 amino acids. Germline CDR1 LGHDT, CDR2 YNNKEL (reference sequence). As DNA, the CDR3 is TGTGCCAGCAGCCAAGGGAGTGTGGAGACCCAGTACTTC. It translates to CASSQGSVETQYF.

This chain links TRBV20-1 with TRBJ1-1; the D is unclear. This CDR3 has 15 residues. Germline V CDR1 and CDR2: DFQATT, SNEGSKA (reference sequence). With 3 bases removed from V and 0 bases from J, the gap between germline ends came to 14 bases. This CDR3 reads CSASSRPPLNTEAFF. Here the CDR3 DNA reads TGCAGTGCTAGTTCGCGGCCGCCGTTGAACACTGAAGCTTTCTTT.

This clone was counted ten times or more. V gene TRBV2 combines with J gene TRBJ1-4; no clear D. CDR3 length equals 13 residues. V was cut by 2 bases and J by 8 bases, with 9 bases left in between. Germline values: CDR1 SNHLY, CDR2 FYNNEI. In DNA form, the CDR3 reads TGTGCCAGCAGTGAAATGGAGGAGGAAAAACTGTTTTTT. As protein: CASSEMEEEKLFF.

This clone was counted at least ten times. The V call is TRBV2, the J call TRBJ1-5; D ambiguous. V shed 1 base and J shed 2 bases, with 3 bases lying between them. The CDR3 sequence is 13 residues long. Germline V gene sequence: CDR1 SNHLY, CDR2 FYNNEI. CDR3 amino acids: CASSEGGNQPQHF. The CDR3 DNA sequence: TGTGCCAGCAGTGAAGGGGGCAATCAGCCCCAGCATTTT.

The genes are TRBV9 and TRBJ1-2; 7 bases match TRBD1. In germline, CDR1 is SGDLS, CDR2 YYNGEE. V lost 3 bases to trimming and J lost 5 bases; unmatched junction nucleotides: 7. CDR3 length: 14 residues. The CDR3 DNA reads TGTGCCAGCAGCGGACGACAGGGACCTTATGGCTACACCTTC. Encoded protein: CASSGRQGPYGYTF.

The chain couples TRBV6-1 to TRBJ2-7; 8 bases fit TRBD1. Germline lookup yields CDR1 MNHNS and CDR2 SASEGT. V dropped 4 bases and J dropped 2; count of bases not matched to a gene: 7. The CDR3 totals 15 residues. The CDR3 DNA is TGTGCCAGCAGTGCTGGACAGGGCCTCACCTACGAGCAGTACTTC. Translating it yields CASSAGQGLTYEQYF.

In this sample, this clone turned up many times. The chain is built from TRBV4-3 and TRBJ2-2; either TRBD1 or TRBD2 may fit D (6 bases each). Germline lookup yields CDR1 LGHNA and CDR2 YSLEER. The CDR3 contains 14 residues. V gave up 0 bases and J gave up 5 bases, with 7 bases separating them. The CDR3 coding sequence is TGCGCCAGCAGCCAAGAAGGGGGGACCGGGGAGCTGTTTTTT. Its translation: CASSQEGGTGELFF.

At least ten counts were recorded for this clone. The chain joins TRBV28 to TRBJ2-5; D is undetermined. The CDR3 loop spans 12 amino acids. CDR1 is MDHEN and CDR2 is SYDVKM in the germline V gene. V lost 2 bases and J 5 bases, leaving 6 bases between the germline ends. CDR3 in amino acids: CASSLRRETQYF. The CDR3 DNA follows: TGTGCCAGCAGTTTACGTAGGGAGACCCAGTACTTC.